This TCR beta chain was captured in a study of T cell repertoires in cytomegalovirus infection (dated by TCRdb to between 2018 and 2021). Regarding the complete study: Peptide stimulations targeted recently identified HLA-C-restricted CMV epitopes, whose presentation resists viral immunomodulation, together with well-studied HLA-B-restricted epitopes. Donor HLA type was relevant to the analysis, because carriage of CMV infection together with the matching HLA type was indicated by public TCR beta signatures.

What the study reported, not specific to this receptor: Cumulative frequency of public TCR beta family members discriminated carriers of CMV infection plus the relevant HLA type in this cohort and an independent roughly 340-donor cohort. The ex vivo response was dominated by HLA-C-restricted CMV-specific TCR beta clonotypes, which also provided the single most frequent clonotype in two of eight donors.

The sample holds a few counts of this clonotype. No cognate antigen has been identified for it. The record has no base qualities; no much larger clone is one base away. For CDR1 and CDR2, the germline V gene (reference sequence) lists SEHNR and FQNEAQ. The CDR3 sequence holds 14 residues, the cysteine and phenylalanine included. Only the CDR3 portion is preserved as DNA: 42 bases, with reading frame beginning at the first base. V lost 4 bases and J lost 2 bases; the stretch between them is 11 bases long. This specimen's treatment or condition label, interpreted: in vitro stimulation with specific CMV peptide epitopes to enrich CMV-specific T cells. TCRdb shows the sequencer as Illumina HiSeq 1500. In-frame beta chains were kept once TCRdb had trimmed the public reads at Q25 with fastp and called clones with MiXCR. Records with the same CDR3 protein are collapsed into one entry carrying the most frequent genes and DNA. The sample has approximately 910,000 distinct CDR3 sequences on record, approximately 31% of them singletons. Around 15% of the sample lies in the top ten.

The receptor was derived from a human donor in good health (CMV status not recorded). Some clones in this sample may be carry-over from other donors' samples. The V and J segments used are TRBV7-9 and TRBJ2-5; possibly the D gene is TRBD1, per 5 matching bases. The sample consisted of cultured CD8+ T cells from PBMCs, taken from culture after CMV antigen stimulation. At the DNA level, the sequence is TGTGCCAGCAGCTCCACGAGACAGCAAGAGACCCAGTACTTC. It specifies CASSSTRQQETQYF.